This TCR beta chain came from a study of blood T cell repertoires in COVID-19. Trimming stripped 8 bases from V and 0 bases from J, with 14 bases between. This CDR3 spans 14 amino acids. CDR1 and CDR2 from the germline V gene are MNHEY and SVGAGI. The table came from immunoSEQ multiplex PCR; TCRdb's copy has only in-frame clones and leaves some out. The table includes a few hundred thousand clones, approximately 86% detected once. This clone appeared a few times. The clonotype was recovered from a woman aged 50 to 65 who had recovered from COVID-19. Source material: peripheral blood. The chain recombines TRBV6-5 with TRBJ2-7, with D perhaps matching TRBD2 (5 bases). The CDR3 DNA follows: TGTGCCAGCGGGAGTGGGAGTTTCTCCTACGAGCAGTACTTC. Encoded protein: CASGSGSFSYEQYF.